The subject of this entry is one T cell receptor beta chain. Its antigen is not known. The sample belongs to a study of T cell responses to AZD1222 COVID-19 vaccine. As for the study in general: Researchers grouped second doses given at about 4 or about 12 weeks into one pool.

Measured with immunoSEQ multiplex PCR; TCRdb has only the in-frame clones, and not every one. The data contain some 90,000 clones, roughly 84% of them singletons. Overall study results and limits: Repertoire samples came only from after the peak T cell response. Spike-wide coverage was observed for vaccine-associated CD4 TCRs, with dominant responses at 160-218 and 743-854. Donors were chiefly white British, with a greater number of females, and clonal diversity was perhaps underestimated.

The V gene's germline CDR1 is SGHTA and CDR2 FQGNSA. The CDR3 consists of 15 residues. V trimming: 1 base; J trimming: 15 bases; junction bases outside the gene matches: 14. Here the sequenced sample was peripheral blood, taken on day 0 of AZD1222 vaccination. The receptor was derived from an adult in good health. This chain joins TRBV7-2 and TRBJ2-1, with 8 nucleotides matching TRBD1. CDR3 residues: CASSLGTGSARAWFF. CDR3 DNA sequence: TGTGCCAGCAGCTTAGGGACAGGGTCAGCTCGAGCTTGGTTCTTC.